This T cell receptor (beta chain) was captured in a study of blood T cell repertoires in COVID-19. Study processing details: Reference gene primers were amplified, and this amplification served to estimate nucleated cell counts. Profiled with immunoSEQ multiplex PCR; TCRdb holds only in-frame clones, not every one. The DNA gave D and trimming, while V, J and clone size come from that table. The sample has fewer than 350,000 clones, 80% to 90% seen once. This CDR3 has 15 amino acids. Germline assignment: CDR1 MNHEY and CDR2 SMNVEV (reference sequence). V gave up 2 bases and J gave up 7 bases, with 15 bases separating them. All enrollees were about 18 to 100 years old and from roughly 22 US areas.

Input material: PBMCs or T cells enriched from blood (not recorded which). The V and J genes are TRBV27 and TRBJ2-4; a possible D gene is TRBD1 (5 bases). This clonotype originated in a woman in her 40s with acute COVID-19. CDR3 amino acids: CASSLSQKGANIQYF. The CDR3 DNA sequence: TGTGCCAGCAGTTTAAGTCAAAAAGGGGCTAACATTCAGTACTTC.